This passage covers 20 T cell receptor beta chains from one sample sequenced in a study of shared clonotypes between healthy human individuals. Libraries were prepared by immunoSEQ multiplex PCR; TCRdb keeps only in-frame clonotypes and omits some of them. The repertoire has around 690,000 clones, about 90% of them found once; the top ten carry about 34%. The sequenced sample was memory CD8+ T cells from PBMCs. Subset here: CD45RO+ cells pooled with CCR7-negative TemRA cells. The origin of the receptors is a young man in good health. Some clones in this sample may be carry-over from other donors' samples.

The J gene is TRBJ2-1, the V gene TRBV7-8; D gene ambiguous. Germline V lookup: CDR1 SGHVS, CDR2 FQNEAQ. The CDR3 loop spans 18 amino acids. Trimming took off 0 bases at V and 4 bases at J, with 19 bases between the two ends. CDR3 sequence reads: CASSLALKGSEIYNEQFF. In DNA, the CDR3 is TGTGCCAGCAGCTTAGCGCTAAAAGGCAGCGAGATTTACAATGAGCAGTTCTTC.

This clone appeared a single time. The V gene is TRBV27, the J gene TRBJ1-2, with D possibly matching TRBD1 (6 bases). The CDR3 has 14 amino acids. Trimming cost V 6 bases and J 8 bases, with 19 bases left between them. Germline V gives CDR1 MNHEY, CDR2 SMNVEV (reference sequence). The CDR3 protein is CASSSGTPLEGYTF. The CDR3, as DNA: TGTGCCAGCAGCAGCGGGACACCCCTTGAGGGCTACACCTTC.

The V and J genes are TRBV9 and TRBJ2-1; 12 bases match TRBD1. The V and J ends lost 0 bases and 7 bases, in that order; junction bases with no gene match: 5. CDR3 size: 16 residues. CDR1 SGDLS and CDR2 YYNGEE come from the germline V gene. CDR3 protein: CASSVEGQGAQNEQFF. DNA for the CDR3: TGTGCCAGCAGCGTAGAGGGACAGGGGGCGCAGAATGAGCAGTTCTTC.

V usage is TRBV25-1 and J usage is TRBJ2-1; no firm D call. V lost 3 bases and J 6 bases, leaving 12 bases between the germline ends. The CDR3 consists of 14 residues. Germline V gene sequence: CDR1 MGHDK, CDR2 SYGVNS. CDR3 in DNA: TGTGCCAGCAGTGATCGTAACGTCCCCAATGAGCAGTTCTTC. It translates to CASSDRNVPNEQFF.

The chain couples TRBV5-1 to TRBJ2-7; 7 positions agree with TRBD1. V lost 1 base and J lost 5; bases outside the gene matches: 9. Looked up from germline, CDR1 is SGHRS and CDR2 is YFSETQ. The CDR3 runs 15 residues. As DNA, the CDR3 is TGCGCCAGCAGCTTGTGGAGTGGCACAGGGGACGAGCAGTACTTC. The encoded protein is CASSLWSGTGDEQYF.

The genes are TRBV4-3 and TRBJ2-7; 8 bases line up with TRBD1. Germline trimming cut 2 bases from V and 2 bases from J; bases unmatched to any gene: 5. Germline values: CDR1 LGHNA, CDR2 YSLEER. This CDR3 spans 15 amino acids. CDR3 in amino acids: CASSQQDREAYEQYF. CDR3 in DNA: TGCGCCAGCAGCCAACAGGACAGGGAGGCCTACGAGCAGTACTTC.

V is TRBV9 and J is TRBJ2-2; 7 nucleotides agree with TRBD2. Germline V gene sequence: CDR1 SGDLS, CDR2 YYNGEE. The CDR3 extends over 17 amino acids. With 4 bases clipped from V and 1 base from J, the junction kept 10 bases outside the gene matches. CDR3 sequence reads: CASSTPSERENTGELFF. The CDR3 DNA reads as TGTGCCAGCAGCACCCCAAGTGAGCGGGAGAACACCGGGGAGCTGTTTTTT.

The chain combines TRBV7-9 with TRBJ2-7; D is perhaps TRBD2 (5 bases). CDR1 and CDR2 from the germline V gene are SEHNR and FQNEAQ (reference sequence). The V end lost 5 bases, the J end lost 2 bases, and 13 bases lay between the germline ends. The CDR3 loop spans 14 amino acids. The CDR3 sequence is CASSARTGTYEQYF. CDR3 in DNA: TGTGCCAGCAGCGCTAGGACGGGGACCTACGAGCAGTACTTC. The full variable domain, with the rest looked up from reference TRBV7-9 and TRBJ2-7, is DTGVSQNPRHKITKRGQNVTFRCDPISEHNRLYWYRQTLGQGPEFLTYFQNEAQLEKSRLLSDRFSAERPKGSFSTLEIQRTEQGDSAMYLCASSARTGTYEQYFGPGTRLTVT.

The chain has TRBV13 and TRBJ2-1, with D tentatively TRBD2 (6 bases). The CDR3 length is 15 residues. Germline CDR1 is PRHDT and CDR2 is FYEKMQ (reference sequence). V gave up 0 bases and J gave up 4 bases, with 10 bases separating them. The CDR3 protein is CASSLGREKYNEQFF. Here the CDR3 DNA reads TGTGCCAGCAGCTTAGGCCGGGAGAAGTACAATGAGCAGTTCTTC.

The chain employs TRBV6-1 and TRBJ2-7; tentatively, D is TRBD1 or TRBD2 (5 bases each). The CDR3 has 15 amino acids. V dropped 2 bases and J dropped 4 bases, with 15 bases sitting between them. Germline V gene lookup returns CDR1 MNHNS and CDR2 SASEGT. The CDR3 reads CASSERGVGAYEQYF. DNA of the CDR3: TGTGCCAGCAGTGAACGAGGGGTAGGCGCATACGAGCAGTACTTC.

The chain uses TRBV6-1 and TRBJ1-5; D not resolved. V lost 3 bases and J 0 bases, leaving 9 bases between the germline ends. The CDR3 is made up of 15 amino acids. The germline V gene has CDR1 MNHNS and CDR2 SASEGT. CDR3 region: CASSEPRDSNQPQHF. As DNA, the CDR3 is TGTGCCAGCAGTGAGCCCCGGGATAGCAATCAGCCCCAGCATTTT.

The gene calls are TRBV28 and TRBJ1-1, with D possibly matching TRBD1 (5 bases). The CDR3 totals 14 residues. The germline CDR1 and CDR2 sequences are MDHEN and SYDVKM. V was clipped by 5 bases and J by 4 bases, with 14 bases between them. CDR3 DNA sequence: TGTGCCAGCAGTCTCTACAGCCAGGGCACTGAAGCTTTCTTT. Its translation: CASSLYSQGTEAFF.

This chain links TRBV7-8 with TRBJ2-2; TRBD1 matches 7 bases. Losses at the gene ends were 5 bases for V and 4 bases for J; bases not matched to a gene: 7. The germline V gene has CDR1 SGHVS and CDR2 FQNEAQ. The CDR3 has 15 amino acids. In nucleotides, the CDR3 is TGTGCCAGCAGCCCAGACAGGGATATCACCGGGGAGCTGTTTTTT. This encodes CASSPDRDITGELFF.

V gene TRBV29-1 combines with J gene TRBJ2-7; 8 nucleotides match TRBD1. J gave up 4 bases and V 5 bases, and 4 bases lay outside the gene matches. The CDR3 length is 12 residues. Germline V CDR1 and CDR2: SQVTM, ANQGSEA. CDR3: CSVQGAFYEQYF. The CDR3 DNA is TGCAGCGTTCAGGGGGCCTTTTACGAGCAGTACTTC.

CDR3 sequence: CASSEAHLAETYEQYF. The CDR3 DNA reads TGTGCCAGCAGTGAAGCTCATCTAGCGGAAACCTACGAGCAGTACTTC. The rearrangement links TRBV6-1 to TRBJ2-7, with 7 bases aligning to TRBD2. Germline loops: CDR1 MNHNS, CDR2 SASEGT. CDR3 length equals 16 residues. J was trimmed by 2 bases and V by 0 bases; bases with no gene match: 7.

This clone appeared a single time. The rearrangement uses TRBV21-1 and TRBJ1-2. TRBV21-1 counts as a pseudogene. The CDR3 runs 15 residues. The CDR3 DNA follows: TGTGCCAGCAGCAAAGTCTGGGGATCTAACTATGGCTACACCTTC. It encodes CASSKVWGSNYGYTF.

The chain has TRBV15 and TRBJ1-2; D is ambiguous. V was pared by 7 bases and J by 4 bases, with 19 bases between. This CDR3 has 15 amino acids. The germline V gene encodes CDR1 LNHNV and CDR2 YYDKDF (reference sequence). The CDR3 here is CATIPDRSLRYGYTF. Written as DNA, the CDR3 is TGTGCCACCATCCCGGACCGGAGTCTTCGCTATGGCTACACCTTC.

The chain joins TRBV4-2 to TRBJ2-5, with TRBD1 as a possible D gene (6 bases). Near its end, the DNA agrees better with TRBJ2-7, so the J call may be wrong. The germline CDR1 and CDR2 sequences are LGHNA and YNFKEQ. This CDR3 is built from 15 residues. The CDR3 loop reads CASSQGRDTSYEQYF. CDR3 sequence (DNA): TGTGCCAGCAGCCAAGGAAGGGACACCTCCTACGAGCAGTACTTC.

This chain joins TRBV10-3 and TRBJ2-6; D is uncertain. V gave up 6 bases and J gave up 0 bases, with 9 bases separating them. The CDR3 length is 15 residues. Germline V lookup: CDR1 ENHRY, CDR2 SYGVKD. The CDR3 coding sequence is TGTGCCATCAGGATGGACGTCTCTGGGGCCAACGTCCTGACTTTC. This translates into CAIRMDVSGANVLTF.

The rearrangement uses TRBV27 and TRBJ2-1; D is unresolved. The V gene's germline CDR1 is MNHEY and CDR2 SMNVEV (reference sequence). This CDR3 spans 14 amino acids. Trimming took 5 bases from V and 1 from J, leaving 9 bases between them. The CDR3 region has the DNA TGTGCCAGCAGTCGGGCGTGGTCCTACAATGAGCAGTTCTTC. Translated, it gives CASSRAWSYNEQFF.